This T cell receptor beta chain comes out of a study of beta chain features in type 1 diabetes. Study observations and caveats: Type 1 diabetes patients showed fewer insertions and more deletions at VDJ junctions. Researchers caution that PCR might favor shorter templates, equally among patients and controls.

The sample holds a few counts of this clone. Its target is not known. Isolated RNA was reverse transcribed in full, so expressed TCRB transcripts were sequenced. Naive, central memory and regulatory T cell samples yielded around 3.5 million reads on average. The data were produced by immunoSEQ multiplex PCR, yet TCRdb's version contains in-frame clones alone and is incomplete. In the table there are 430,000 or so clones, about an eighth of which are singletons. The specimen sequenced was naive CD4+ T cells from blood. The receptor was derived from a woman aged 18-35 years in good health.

The DNA of the CDR3 is TGCAGCGTTGATGAGGGGGCTGGTGATACGCAGTATTTT. Encoded protein: CSVDEGAGDTQYF. The chain employs TRBV29-1 and TRBJ2-3; 7 bases are a match to TRBD1. The junction had 6 bases not matched to a gene; V was cut back by 3 bases and J by 6 bases. The CDR3 runs to 13 residues. CDR1 is SQVTM and CDR2 is ANQGSEA in the germline V gene.